This T cell receptor (beta chain) emerged from a study of OX40 agonist ivuxolimab in advanced cancers. The CDR3 sequence is 13 residues long. Looked up from germline, CDR1 is GTSNPN and CDR2 is SVGIG (reference sequence). The V and J ends lost 4 bases and 4 bases, in that order; junction bases with no gene match: 6. Using immunoSEQ multiplex PCR, the repertoire was profiled, and TCRdb retains in-frame clones only, with some absent. The data show about 86,000 clones, roughly 89% seen once. The chain links TRBV30 to TRBJ2-5, with 7 bases lining up with TRBD2. Specimen: CD4+ or CD8+ T cells sorted from blood, collected in a trial of the OX40 agonist ivuxolimab. The sequence came from an adult with an advanced solid tumor such as melanoma, head and neck, liver or kidney cancer. In DNA, the CDR3 is TGTGCCTGGATTCAAGCGGGAAGAGAGACCCAGTACTTC. This translates into CAWIQAGRETQYF.